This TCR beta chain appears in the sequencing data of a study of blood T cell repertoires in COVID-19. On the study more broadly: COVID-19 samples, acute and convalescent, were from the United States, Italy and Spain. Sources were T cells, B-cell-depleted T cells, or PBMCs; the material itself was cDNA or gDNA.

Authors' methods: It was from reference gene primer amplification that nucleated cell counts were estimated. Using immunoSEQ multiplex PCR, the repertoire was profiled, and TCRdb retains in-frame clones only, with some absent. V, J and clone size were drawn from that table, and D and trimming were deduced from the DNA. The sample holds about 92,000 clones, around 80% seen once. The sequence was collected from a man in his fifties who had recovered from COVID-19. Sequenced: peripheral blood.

This CDR3 is CASSSRDFAYNEQFF. CDR3 nucleotide sequence: TGTGCCAGCAGTTCGCGGGACTTTGCCTACAATGAGCAGTTCTTC. The rearrangement uses TRBV27 and TRBJ2-1; weak D call: TRBD2 (6 bases). Germline assignment: CDR1 MNHEY and CDR2 SMNVEV (reference sequence). The ends were cut back, 4 bases at V and 2 bases at J, with 12 bases in the middle. The CDR3 length is 15 residues.